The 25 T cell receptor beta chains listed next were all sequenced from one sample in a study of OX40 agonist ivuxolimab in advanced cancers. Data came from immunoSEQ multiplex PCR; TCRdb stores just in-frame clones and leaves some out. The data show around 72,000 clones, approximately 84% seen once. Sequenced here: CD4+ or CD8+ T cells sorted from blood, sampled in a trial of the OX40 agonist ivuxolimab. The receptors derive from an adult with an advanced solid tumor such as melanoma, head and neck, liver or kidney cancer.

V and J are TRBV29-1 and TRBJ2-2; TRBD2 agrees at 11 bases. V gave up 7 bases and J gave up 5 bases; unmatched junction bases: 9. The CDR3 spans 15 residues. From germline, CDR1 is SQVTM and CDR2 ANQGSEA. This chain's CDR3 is CSASLLAGGTGELFF. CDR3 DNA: TGCAGCGCCTCGCTCCTAGCGGGGGGTACCGGGGAGCTGTTTTTT.

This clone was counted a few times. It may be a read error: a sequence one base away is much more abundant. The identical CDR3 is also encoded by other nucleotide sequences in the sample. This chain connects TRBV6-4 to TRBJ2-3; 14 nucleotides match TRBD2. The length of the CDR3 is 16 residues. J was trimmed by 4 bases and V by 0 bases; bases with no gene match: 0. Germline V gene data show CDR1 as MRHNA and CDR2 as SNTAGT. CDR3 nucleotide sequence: TGTGCCAGCAGTGACTCGACTAGCGGGGGGGCAGATACGCAGTATTTT. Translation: CASSDSTSGGADTQYF.

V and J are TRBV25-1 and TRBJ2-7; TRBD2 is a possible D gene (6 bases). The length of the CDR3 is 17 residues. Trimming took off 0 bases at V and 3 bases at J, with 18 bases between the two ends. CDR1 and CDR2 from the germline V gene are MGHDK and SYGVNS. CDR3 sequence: CASSEYLGGTSHYEQYF. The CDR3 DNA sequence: TGTGCCAGCAGTGAATATCTTGGCGGGACTTCACACTACGAGCAGTACTTC.

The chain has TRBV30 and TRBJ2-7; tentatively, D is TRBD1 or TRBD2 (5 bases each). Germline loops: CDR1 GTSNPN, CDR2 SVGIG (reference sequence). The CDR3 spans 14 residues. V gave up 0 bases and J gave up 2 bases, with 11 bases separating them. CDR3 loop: CAWSVGTGPYEQYF. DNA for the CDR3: TGTGCCTGGAGTGTCGGGACGGGACCCTACGAGCAGTACTTC.

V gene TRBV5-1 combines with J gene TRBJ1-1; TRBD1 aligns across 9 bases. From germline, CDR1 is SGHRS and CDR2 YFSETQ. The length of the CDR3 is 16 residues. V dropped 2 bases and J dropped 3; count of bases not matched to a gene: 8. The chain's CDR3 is CASSLGTGWGDTEAFF. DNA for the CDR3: TGCGCCAGCAGCTTAGGGACAGGGTGGGGGGACACTGAAGCTTTCTTT.

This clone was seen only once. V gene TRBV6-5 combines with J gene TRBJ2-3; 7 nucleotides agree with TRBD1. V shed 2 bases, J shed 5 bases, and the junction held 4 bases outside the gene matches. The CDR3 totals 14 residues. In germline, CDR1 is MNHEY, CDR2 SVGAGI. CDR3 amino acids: CASSYDRAIDTQYF. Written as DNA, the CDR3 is TGTGCCAGCAGTTACGACAGGGCAATAGATACGCAGTATTTT.

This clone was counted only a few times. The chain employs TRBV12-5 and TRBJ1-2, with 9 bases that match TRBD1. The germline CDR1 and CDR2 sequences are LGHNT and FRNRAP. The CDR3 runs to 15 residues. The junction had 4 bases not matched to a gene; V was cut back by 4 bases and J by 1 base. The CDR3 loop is CASGWGTGHNYGYTF. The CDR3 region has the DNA TGTGCTAGTGGTTGGGGGACAGGGCATAACTATGGCTACACCTTC.

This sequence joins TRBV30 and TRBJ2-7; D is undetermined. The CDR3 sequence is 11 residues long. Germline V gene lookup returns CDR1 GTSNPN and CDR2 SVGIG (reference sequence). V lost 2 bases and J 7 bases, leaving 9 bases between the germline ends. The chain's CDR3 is CAWSLGFEQYF. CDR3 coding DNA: TGTGCCTGGAGTCTCGGGTTTGAGCAGTACTTC.

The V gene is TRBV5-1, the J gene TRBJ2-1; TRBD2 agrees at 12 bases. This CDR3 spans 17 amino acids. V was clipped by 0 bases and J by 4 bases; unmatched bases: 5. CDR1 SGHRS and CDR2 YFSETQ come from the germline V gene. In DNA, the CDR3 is TGCGCCAGCAGCTTGGCGACCGGGACTAGCGGGTACAATGAGCAGTTCTTC. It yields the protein CASSLATGTSGYNEQFF.

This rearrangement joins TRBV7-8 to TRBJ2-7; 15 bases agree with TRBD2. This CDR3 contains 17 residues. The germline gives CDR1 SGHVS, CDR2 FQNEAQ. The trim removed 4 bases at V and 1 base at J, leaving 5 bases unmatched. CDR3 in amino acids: CASSSGLAGGLSYEQYF. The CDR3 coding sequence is TGTGCCAGCAGCTCCGGACTAGCGGGAGGGCTATCCTACGAGCAGTACTTC. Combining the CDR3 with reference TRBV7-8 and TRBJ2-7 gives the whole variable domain GAGVSQSPRYKVAKRGQDVALRCDPISGHVSLFWYQQALGQGPEFLTYFQNEAQLDKSGLPSDRFFAERPEGSVSTLKIQRTQQEDSAVYLCASSSGLAGGLSYEQYFGPGTRLTVT.

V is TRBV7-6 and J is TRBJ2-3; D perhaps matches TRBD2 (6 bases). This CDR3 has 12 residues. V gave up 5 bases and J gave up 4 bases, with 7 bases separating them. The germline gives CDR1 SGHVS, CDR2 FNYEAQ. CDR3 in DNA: TGTGCCAGCAGCCGACTAGCAGATACGCAGTATTTT. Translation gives CASSRLADTQYF.

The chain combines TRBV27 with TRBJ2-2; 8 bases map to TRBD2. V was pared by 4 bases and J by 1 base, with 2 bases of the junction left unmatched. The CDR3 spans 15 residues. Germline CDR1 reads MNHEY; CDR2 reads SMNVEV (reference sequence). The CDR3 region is CASSSSGWNTGELFF. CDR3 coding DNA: TGTGCCAGCAGTTCTAGCGGGTGGAACACCGGGGAGCTGTTTTTT.

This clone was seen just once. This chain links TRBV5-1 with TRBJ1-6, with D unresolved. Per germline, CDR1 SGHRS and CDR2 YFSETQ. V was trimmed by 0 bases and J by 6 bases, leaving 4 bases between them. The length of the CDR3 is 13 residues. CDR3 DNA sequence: TGCGCCAGCAGCTTGGAGGTTAATTCACCCCTCCACTTT. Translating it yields CASSLEVNSPLHF.

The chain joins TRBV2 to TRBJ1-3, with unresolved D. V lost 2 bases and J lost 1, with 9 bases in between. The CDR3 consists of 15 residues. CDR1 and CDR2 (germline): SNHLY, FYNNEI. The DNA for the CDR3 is TGTGCCAGCAGTGAATTCGGTGGGTCTGGAAACACCATATATTTT. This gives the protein CASSEFGGSGNTIYF.

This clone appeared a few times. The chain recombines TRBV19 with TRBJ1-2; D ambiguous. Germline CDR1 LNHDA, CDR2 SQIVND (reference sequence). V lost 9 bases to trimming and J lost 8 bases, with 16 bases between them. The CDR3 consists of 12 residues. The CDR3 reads CASGTRKGGYTF. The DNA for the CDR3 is TGTGCCAGCGGAACAAGGAAGGGCGGCTACACCTTC.

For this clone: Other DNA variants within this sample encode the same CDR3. The CDR3 DNA sequence: TGCGCCAGCAGCCCGGGACAGGGGACAGATACGCAGTATTTT. Translated: CASSPGQGTDTQYF. The rearrangement links TRBV5-1 to TRBJ2-3; 10 bases line up with TRBD1. Trimming removed 4 bases from V and 3 bases from J; junction bases left unmatched: 2. Germline V gene data show CDR1 as SGHRS and CDR2 as YFSETQ. This CDR3 has 14 amino acids.

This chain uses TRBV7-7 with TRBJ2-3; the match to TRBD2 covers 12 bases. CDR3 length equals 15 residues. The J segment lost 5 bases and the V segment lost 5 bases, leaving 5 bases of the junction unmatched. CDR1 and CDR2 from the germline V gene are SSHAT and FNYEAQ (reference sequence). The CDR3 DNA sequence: TGTGCCAGCAGCCCTCTAGCGGGAGGGCAAGATACGCAGTATTTT. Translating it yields CASSPLAGGQDTQYF.

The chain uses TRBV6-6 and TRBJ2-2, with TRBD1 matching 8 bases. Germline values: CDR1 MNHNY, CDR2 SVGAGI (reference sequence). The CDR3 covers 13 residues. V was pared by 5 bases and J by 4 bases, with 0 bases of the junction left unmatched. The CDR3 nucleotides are TGTGCCAGCAGTACAGGGGGCACCGGGGAGCTGTTTTTT. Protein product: CASSTGGTGELFF.

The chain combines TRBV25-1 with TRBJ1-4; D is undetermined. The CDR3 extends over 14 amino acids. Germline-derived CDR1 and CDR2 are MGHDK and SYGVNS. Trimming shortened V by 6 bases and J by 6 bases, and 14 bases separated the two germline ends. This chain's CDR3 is CASSSPWTHEKLFF. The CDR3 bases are TGTGCCAGCAGCTCCCCCTGGACCCATGAAAAACTGTTTTTT.

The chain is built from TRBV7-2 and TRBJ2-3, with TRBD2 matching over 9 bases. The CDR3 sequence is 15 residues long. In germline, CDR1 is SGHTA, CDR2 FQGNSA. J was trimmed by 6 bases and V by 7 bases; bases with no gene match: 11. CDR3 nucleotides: TGTGCCAGCAACCCTAGCGGGAATAAAAGGGATACGCAGTATTTT. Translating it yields CASNPSGNKRDTQYF.

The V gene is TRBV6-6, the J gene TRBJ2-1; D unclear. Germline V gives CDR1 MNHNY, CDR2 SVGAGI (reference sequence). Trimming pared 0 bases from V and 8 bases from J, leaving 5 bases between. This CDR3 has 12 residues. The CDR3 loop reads CASSYSEYEQFF. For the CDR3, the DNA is TGTGCCAGCAGTTACTCGGAGTATGAGCAGTTCTTC.

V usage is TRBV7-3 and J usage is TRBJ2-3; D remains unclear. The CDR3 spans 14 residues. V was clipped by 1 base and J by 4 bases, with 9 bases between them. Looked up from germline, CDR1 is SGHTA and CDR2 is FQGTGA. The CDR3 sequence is CASSLSLGPDTQYF. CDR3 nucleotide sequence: TGTGCCAGCAGCTTAAGTTTGGGTCCAGATACGCAGTATTTT. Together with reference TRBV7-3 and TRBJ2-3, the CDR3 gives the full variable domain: GAGVSQTPSNKVTEKGKYVELRCDPISGHTALYWYRQSLGQGPEFLIYFQGTGAADDSGLPNDRFFAVRPEGSVSTLKIQRTERGDSAVYLCASSLSLGPDTQYFGPGTRLTVL.

The CDR3 here is CASSIKRGGSTDTQYF. CDR3 sequence (DNA): TGTGCCAGTAGTATAAAGCGGGGGGGAAGCACAGATACGCAGTATTTT. V and J are TRBV19 and TRBJ2-3; 10 nucleotides line up with TRBD2. The CDR3 covers 16 residues. CDR1 LNHDA and CDR2 SQIVND come from the germline V gene (reference sequence). The trim removed 2 bases at V and 0 bases at J, leaving 2 bases unmatched.

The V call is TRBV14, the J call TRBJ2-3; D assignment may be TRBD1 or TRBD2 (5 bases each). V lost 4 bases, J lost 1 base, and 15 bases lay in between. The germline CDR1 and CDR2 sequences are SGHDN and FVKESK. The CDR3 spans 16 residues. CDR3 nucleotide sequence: TGTGCCAGCAGCCCCCTTGGGGGAAAAGGCACAGATACGCAGTATTTT. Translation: CASSPLGGKGTDTQYF. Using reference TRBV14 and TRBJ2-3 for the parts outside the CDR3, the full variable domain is EAGVTQFPSHSVIEKGQTVTLRCDPISGHDNLYWYRRVMGKEIKFLLHFVKESKQDESGMPNNRFLAERTGGTYSTLKVQPAELEDSGVYFCASSPLGGKGTDTQYFGPGTRLTVL.

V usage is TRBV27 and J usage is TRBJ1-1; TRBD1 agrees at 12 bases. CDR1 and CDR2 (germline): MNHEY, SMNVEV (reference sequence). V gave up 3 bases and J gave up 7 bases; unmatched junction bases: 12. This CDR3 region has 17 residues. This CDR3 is CASSFRRDRGPPDEAFF. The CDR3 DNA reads TGTGCCAGCAGTTTCAGAAGGGACAGGGGGCCCCCTGATGAAGCTTTCTTT.